This is a list of T cell receptor beta chains from one sample in a study of blood T cell repertoires in COVID-19. Only in-frame clones appear in the TCRdb table, and some are missing; sequencing was by immunoSEQ multiplex PCR. The sample has about 100,000 clones, roughly four fifths seen once; the top ten hold approximately 3.4%. What was sequenced was peripheral blood. Source of these receptors: an elderly woman with active or convalescent COVID-19. Each CDR3 is given with its conserved first and last residue. D genes are given only for firm matches. Not every row has a clone size; where given, it reads once, few, many or a size class.

>.|TRBV9|14|TRBJ1-1|.
TGTGCCAGCAGCCGACTCGACAGGAACACTGAAGCTTTCTTT
CASSRLDRNTEAFF
>TRBD1|TRBV2|15|TRBJ1-2|.
TGTGCCAACCCATTGATGACAGGGAAGAGGGATGGCTACACCTTC
CANPLMTGKRDGYTF
>.|TRBV27|13|TRBJ1-2|.
TGTGCCAGCAGTCCCATAAACGGTGGTGGCTACACCTTC
CASSPINGGGYTF
>.|TRBV7-2|14|TRBJ2-5|.
TGTGCCAGCAGCTTGGTCAGGGGTCAAGAGACCCAGTACTTC
CASSLVRGQETQYF
>.|TRBV28|17|TRBJ2-1|once
TGTGCCAGCACCTCATCCGGGTCCGAAAGCTCCTACAATGAGCAGTTCTTC
CASTSSGSESSYNEQFF
>.|TRBV28|13|TRBJ1-2|.
TGTGCCAGCAGTCCTACCACAGGGTATAGCTACACCTTC
CASSPTTGYSYTF
>.|TRBV7-8|17|TRBJ1-5|.
TGTGCCAGCAGCCGGAAAGCAGGGTTAGTTACCAATCAGCCCCAGCATTTT
CASSRKAGLVTNQPQHF
>.|TRBV2|10|TRBJ2-2|.
TGTGCCAGCAGCGGCGGGGAGCTGTTTTTT
CASSGGELFF
>TRBD1|TRBV24-1|16|TRBJ2-1|.
TGTGCCACCAGTGATCCCGGGACAGGGGGAACCAATGAGCAGTTCTTC
CATSDPGTGGTNEQFF
>TRBD1|TRBV29-1|14|TRBJ2-7|once
TGCAGCGTCGTGGGACAGACACGCTCCTACGAGCAGTACTTC
CSVVGQTRSYEQYF
>.|TRBV19|15|TRBJ1-5|.
TGTGCCAGTAGTATAGCCGGGGGTAGCAATCAGCCCCAGCATTTT
CASSIAGGSNQPQHF
>.|TRBV5-4|17|TRBJ2-3|.
TGTGCCAGCAGCTTGCAAGGGGGGGGGATCGGCACAGATACGCAGTATTTT
CASSLQGGGIGTDTQYF